This TCR beta chain was recovered during a study of identical twins. TCRdb called the 5' RACE reads again in MiXCR, with one record for every CDR3 protein. The sample consists of 700,000 or so distinct CDR3 sequences, 8.6% of them appearing once. As concerns this clonotype: What it recognizes is unknown.

Findings of the study overall: Abundant beta clonotypes from cord blood bore fewer insertions; memory repertoires lacked this pattern.

Looked up from germline, CDR1 is SGHAT and CDR2 is FQNNGV. The CDR3 has 17 amino acids. With V trimmed by 5 bases and J by 9 bases, 18 bases remained unmatched. These sequences were also reported in another study, on yellow fever vaccine responses in identical twins.

The sample taken for sequencing was PBMCs. V and J are TRBV11-2 and TRBJ2-1; the match to TRBD1 covers 8 bases. The clonotype was recovered from a woman aged 18-30 years in good health. CDR3 residues: CASSQLRADRVWSEQFF. Written as DNA, the CDR3 is TGTGCCAGCAGCCAACTCCGGGCGGACAGGGTGTGGAGTGAGCAGTTCTTC.